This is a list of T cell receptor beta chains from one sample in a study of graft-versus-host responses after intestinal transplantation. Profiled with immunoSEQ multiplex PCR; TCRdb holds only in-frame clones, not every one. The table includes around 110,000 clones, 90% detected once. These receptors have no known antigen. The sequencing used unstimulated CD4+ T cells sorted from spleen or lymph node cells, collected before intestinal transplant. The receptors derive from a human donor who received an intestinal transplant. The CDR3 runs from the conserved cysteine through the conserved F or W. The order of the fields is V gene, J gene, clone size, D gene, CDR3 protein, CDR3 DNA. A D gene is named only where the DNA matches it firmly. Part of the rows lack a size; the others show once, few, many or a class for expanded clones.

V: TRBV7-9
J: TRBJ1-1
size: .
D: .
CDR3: CASSRSGGGGTEAFF
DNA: TGTGCCAGCAGTCGTTCGGGGGGGGGCGGCACTGAAGCTTTCTTT

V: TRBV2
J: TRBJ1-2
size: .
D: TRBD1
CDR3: CASSRQGGYGYTF
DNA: TGTGCCAGCAGTAGACAGGGTGGCTATGGCTACACCTTC

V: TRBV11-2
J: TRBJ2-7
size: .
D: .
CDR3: CASSLDIRQIYEQYF
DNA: TGTGCCAGCAGCTTAGATATTCGACAAATCTACGAGCAGTACTTC

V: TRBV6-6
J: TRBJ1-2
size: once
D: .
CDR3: CASSYDSYGYTF
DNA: TGTGCCAGCAGTTACGACAGCTATGGCTACACCTTC

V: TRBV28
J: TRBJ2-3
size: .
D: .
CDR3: CASSPPAGTTDTQYF
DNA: TGTGCCAGCAGTCCCCCTGCGGGAACCACAGATACGCAGTATTTT

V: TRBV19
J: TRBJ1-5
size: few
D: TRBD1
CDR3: CASSNDRGSNQPQHF
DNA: TGTGCCAGTAGTAACGACAGGGGGAGCAATCAGCCCCAGCATTTT

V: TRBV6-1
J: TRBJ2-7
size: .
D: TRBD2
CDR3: CASSEGRGGQTYEQYF
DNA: TGTGCCAGCAGTGAAGGTCGGGGGGGCCAAACCTACGAGCAGTACTTC

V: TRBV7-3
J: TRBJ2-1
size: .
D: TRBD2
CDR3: CASSPSGTSGTGEQFF
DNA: TGTGCCAGCAGCCCCTCCGGGACTAGCGGGACAGGTGAGCAGTTCTTC

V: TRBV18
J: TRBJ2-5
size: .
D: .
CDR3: CASSPSSSEETQYF
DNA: TGTGCCAGCTCCCCGTCGAGTAGCGAGGAGACCCAGTACTTC

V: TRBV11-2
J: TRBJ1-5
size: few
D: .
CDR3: CASSLEGSDTWGQPQHF
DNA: TGTGCCAGCAGCTTAGAGGGATCGGACACGTGGGGTCAGCCCCAGCATTTT

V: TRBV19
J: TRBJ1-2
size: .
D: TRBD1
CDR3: CASSVGTGGMTNYGYTF
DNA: TGTGCCAGTAGTGTGGGGACAGGGGGCATGACTAACTATGGCTACACCTTC

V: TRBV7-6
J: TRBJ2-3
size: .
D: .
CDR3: CASSLGRQIPTDTQYF
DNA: TGTGCCAGCAGCTTAGGTCGACAGATTCCCACAGATACGCAGTATTTT

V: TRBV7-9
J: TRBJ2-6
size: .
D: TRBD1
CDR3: CASSVRDRELSGANVLTF
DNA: TGTGCCAGCAGCGTCCGGGACAGGGAACTCTCTGGGGCCAACGTCCTGACTTTC

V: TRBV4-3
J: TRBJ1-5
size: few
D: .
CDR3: CASSQDQYGNQPQHF
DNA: TGCGCCAGCAGCCAAGATCAATACGGGAATCAGCCCCAGCATTTT

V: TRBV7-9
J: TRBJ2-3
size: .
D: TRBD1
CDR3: CASSRQGLTDTQYF
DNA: TGTGCCAGCAGCAGACAGGGGTTGACAGATACGCAGTATTTT

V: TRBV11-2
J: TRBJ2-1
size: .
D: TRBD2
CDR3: CASSFLSASGDNEQFF
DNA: TGTGCCAGCAGCTTTCTTTCGGCTAGCGGAGACAATGAGCAGTTCTTC

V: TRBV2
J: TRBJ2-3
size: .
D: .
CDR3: CASSADSPTDTQYF
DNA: TGTGCCAGCAGTGCTGATAGCCCGACAGATACGCAGTATTTT

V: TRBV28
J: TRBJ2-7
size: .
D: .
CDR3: CASSQFYEQYF
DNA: TGTGCCAGCAGCCAGTTTTACGAGCAGTACTTC

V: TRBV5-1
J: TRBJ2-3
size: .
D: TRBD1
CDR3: CASSLDGTGSTLRQYF
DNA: TGCGCCAGCAGCTTGGATGGGACAGGGTCTACCCTGAGGCAGTATTTT

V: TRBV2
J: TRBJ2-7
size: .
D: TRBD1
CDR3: CASSELGQGGLEQYF
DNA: TGTGCCAGCAGTGAATTGGGACAGGGGGGTCTAGAGCAGTACTTC

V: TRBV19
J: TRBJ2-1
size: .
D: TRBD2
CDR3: CASSIRASGRAYSNEQFF
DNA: TGTGCCAGTAGTATTAGGGCTAGCGGGAGGGCCTATAGCAATGAGCAGTTCTTC

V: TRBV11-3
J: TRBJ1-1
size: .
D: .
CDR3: CASSKQENTEAFF
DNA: TGTGCCAGCAGCAAACAGGAAAACACTGAAGCTTTCTTT

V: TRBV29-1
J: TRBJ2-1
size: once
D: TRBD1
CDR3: CSVLNPQGIGQFF
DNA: TGCAGCGTCCTAAACCCACAGGGGATAGGGCAGTTCTTC

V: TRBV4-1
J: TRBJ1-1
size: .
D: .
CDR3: CASSQPSRGGNTEAFF
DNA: TGCGCCAGCAGCCAGCCCTCCCGAGGGGGGAACACTGAAGCTTTCTTT

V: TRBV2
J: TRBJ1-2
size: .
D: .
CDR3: CASTWTESRYGYTF
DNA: TGTGCCAGTACCTGGACAGAGTCACGCTATGGCTACACCTTC

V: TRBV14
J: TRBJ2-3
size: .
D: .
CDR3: CASSPQGGTQYF
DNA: TGTGCCAGCAGCCCGCAGGGGGGTACGCAGTATTTT

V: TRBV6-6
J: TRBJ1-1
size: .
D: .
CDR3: CASSPTGIPEAFF
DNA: TGTGCCAGCTCCCCTACAGGTATCCCTGAAGCTTTCTTT

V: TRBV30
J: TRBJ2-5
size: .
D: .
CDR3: CAWGLLETQYF
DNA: TGTGCCTGGGGACTGCTGGAGACCCAGTACTTC

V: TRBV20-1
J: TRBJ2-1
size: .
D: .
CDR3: CSAQFGNEQFF
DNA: TGCAGTGCTCAATTCGGGAATGAGCAGTTCTTC

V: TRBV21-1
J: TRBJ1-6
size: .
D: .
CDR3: CASSKPGPQGSPLHF
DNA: TGTGCCAGCAGCAAACCCGGGCCCCAGGGATCACCCCTCCACTTT

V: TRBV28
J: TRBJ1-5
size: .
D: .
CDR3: CASSGTNYQPQHF
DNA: TGTGCCAGCAGCGGGACAAATTATCAGCCCCAGCATTTT

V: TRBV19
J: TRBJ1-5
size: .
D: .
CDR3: CASSTKPGNQPQHF
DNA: TGTGCCAGTAGTACAAAACCGGGCAATCAGCCCCAGCATTTT

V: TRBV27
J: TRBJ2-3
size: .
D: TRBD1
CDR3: CASSRTGPRTDTQYF
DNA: TGTGCCAGCAGCCGGACAGGGCCCCGCACAGATACGCAGTATTTT

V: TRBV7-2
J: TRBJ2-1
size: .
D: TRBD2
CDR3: CASSLVSGGAYNEQFF
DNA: TGTGCCAGCAGCTTAGTATCCGGGGGGGCCTACAATGAGCAGTTCTTC

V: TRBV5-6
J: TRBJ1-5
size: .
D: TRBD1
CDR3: CASSLRTSGGGQPQHF
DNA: TGTGCCAGCAGCTTAAGGACGTCAGGGGGCGGTCAGCCCCAGCATTTT

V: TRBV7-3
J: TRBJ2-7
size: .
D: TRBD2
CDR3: CASSLGLAAEQYF
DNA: TGTGCCAGCAGCCTGGGACTAGCAGCCGAGCAGTACTTC

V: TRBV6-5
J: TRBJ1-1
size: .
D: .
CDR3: CASTYRYTMNTEAFF
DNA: TGTGCCAGCACCTACAGGTATACCATGAACACTGAAGCTTTCTTT

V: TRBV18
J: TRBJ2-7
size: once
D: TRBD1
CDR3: CASSPGTGYYEQYF
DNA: TGTGCCAGCTCACCCGGGACAGGTTACTACGAGCAGTACTTC

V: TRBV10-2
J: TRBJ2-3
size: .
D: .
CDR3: CASRVVGGPTDTQYF
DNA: TGCGCCAGCAGGGTAGTGGGGGGGCCCACAGATACGCAGTATTTT

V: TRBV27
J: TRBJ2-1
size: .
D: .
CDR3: CASSLSSPRHNEQFF
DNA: TGTGCCAGCAGTTTATCGAGTCCCCGCCACAATGAGCAGTTCTTC

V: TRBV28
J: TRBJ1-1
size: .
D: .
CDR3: CASSLGQTNTEAFF
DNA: TGTGCCAGCAGTTTGGGCCAGACGAACACTGAAGCTTTCTTT

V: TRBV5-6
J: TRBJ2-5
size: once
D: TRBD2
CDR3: CASSSLLAGGLETQYF
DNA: TGTGCCAGCAGCTCCCTACTAGCGGGGGGGCTTGAGACCCAGTACTTC

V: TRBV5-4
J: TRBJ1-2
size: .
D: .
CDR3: CASSFDYTYGYTF
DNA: TGTGCCAGCAGCTTTGATTATACTTATGGCTACACCTTC

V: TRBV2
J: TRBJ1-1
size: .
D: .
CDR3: CASSDRQLENTEAFF
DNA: TGTGCCAGCAGCGACAGACAGTTGGAGAACACTGAAGCTTTCTTT